The 8 T cell receptor beta chains in this list originate from one sample, sequenced in a study of metastatic and nonmetastatic thyroid tumors. There were no patients who had received any treatment before thyroid surgery. TCRdb re-called the PCR reads with MiXCR. The sample records 45,000 to 65,000 clones, roughly a sixth being singletons. Sample: blood. These receptors originate from a female donor with papillary thyroid cancer or a benign thyroid nodule (not recorded which). Some clones in this sample may be carry-over from other donors' samples.

The J gene is TRBJ2-7, the V gene TRBV29-1; no clear D gene. Per the germline V gene, CDR1 is SQVTM and CDR2 is ANQGSEA. The length of the CDR3 is 13 residues. V was clipped by 7 bases and J by 4 bases, with 17 bases between them. CDR3 nucleotide sequence: TGCAGCGCGGCCATTTCCGTCGGTTACGAGCAGTACTTC. The encoded protein is CSAAISVGYEQYF.

This chain uses TRBV6-1 with TRBJ1-3; D unresolved. Deletions cut 2 bases from V and 0 bases from J, with 8 bases between. The CDR3 is 15 amino acids. Germline V gene data show CDR1 as MNHNS and CDR2 as SASEGT. The CDR3 sequence is CASSERGNSGNTIYF. DNA of the CDR3: TGTGCCAGCAGTGAACGCGGAAACTCTGGAAACACCATATATTTT.

This clone was detected many times. It is likely a read error, because the conserved phenylalanine at the end of the CDR3 is missing. The DNA is left out, because the CDR3 cannot be placed on it with certainty; the CDR3 is given as TCRdb lists it. The rearrangement uses TRBV9 and TRBJ2-3. CDR1 and CDR2 (germline): SGDLS, YYNGEE. Including both end residues, the CDR3 is 8 amino acids long. The CDR3 reads CASSGWSR.

The chain combines TRBV20-1 with TRBJ2-2; D is undetermined. V dropped 3 bases and J dropped 14 bases, with 13 bases sitting between them. CDR3 length equals 11 residues. Germline CDR1 DFQATT, CDR2 SNEGSKA (reference sequence). CDR3 nucleotide sequence: TGCAGTGCTAGCGGCACCGTGGATCTGTTTTTT. It encodes CSASGTVDLFF.

This clone has at least ten counts. The chain employs TRBV4-1 and TRBJ2-3; tentative D call: TRBD1 (6 bases). The CDR3 is made up of 17 amino acids. Trimming removed 0 bases at V and 4 bases at J, with 17 bases between. Looked up from germline, CDR1 is MGHRA and CDR2 is YSYEKL. The CDR3 reads CASSQEIGRGRADTQYF. CDR3 in DNA: TGCGCCAGCAGCCAAGAGATCGGCAGGGGAAGGGCAGATACGCAGTATTTT.

Note on this clone: Here the CDR3 omits its conserved ending phenylalanine or tryptophan, so a read error is the likely source. The chain has TRBV28 and TRBJ1-5; D is ambiguous. The CDR3 is 12 residues long. The V gene's germline CDR1 is MDHEN and CDR2 SYDVKM. The CDR3 spells CASRGGNKPQHL. The CDR3 coding sequence is TGTGCTAGCCGTGGAGGGAATAAGCCCCAGCATCTT.

This clone was seen many times. The DNA of the CDR3 is TGCGCCAGCAGCTTGACCCACGGGGAAAGCTATGGCTACACCTTC. Translated, it gives CASSLTHGESYGYTF. The chain recombines TRBV5-1 with TRBJ1-2; D unclear. Germline V gene data show CDR1 as SGHRS and CDR2 as YFSETQ. CDR3 length: 15 residues. The V end lost 1 base, the J end lost 4 bases, and 14 bases lay between the germline ends.

At least ten counts were recorded for this clone. The chain carries TRBV13 and TRBJ2-2; TRBD1 matches 10 bases. J lost 3 bases, V lost 4 bases, and 8 bases had no gene match. The length of the CDR3 is 17 residues. Germline V gene data show CDR1 as PRHDT and CDR2 as FYEKMQ (reference sequence). The CDR3 loop reads CASSWGRTGGDTGELFF. For the CDR3, the DNA is TGTGCCAGCAGCTGGGGGCGGACAGGGGGGGACACCGGGGAGCTGTTTTTT.